This paragraph reports one T cell receptor beta chain. Time point described: baseline, week 1 (first vaccination visit). Treatment noted: pre-vaccination baseline after standard-of-care therapy. The sample belongs to a study of a mutant IDH1 vaccine in newly diagnosed glioma. Sequencing was performed with immunoSEQ multiplex PCR; in TCRdb, only in-frame clones are kept and a portion is missing. The sample has 65,000 to 70,000 clones; over 70% are singletons. The receptor was derived from a woman aged 18-30 years with glioma. Some clones in this sample may be carry-over from other donors' samples. Sample: peripheral blood mononuclear cells (PBMCs), taken from a glioma patient treated with radiotherapy, temozolomide or both.

CDR3 nucleotide sequence: TGTGCCAGCAGCTTGGGGTTAGGGACGAGGACCATATATTTT. This gives the protein CASSLGLGTRTIYF. The chain carries TRBV5-6 and TRBJ1-3; D is perhaps TRBD1 (5 bases). The length of the CDR3 is 14 residues. Trimming took 0 bases from V and 10 from J, leaving 14 bases between them. The germline gives CDR1 SGHDT, CDR2 YYEEEE.